A selection of T cell receptor beta chains follows, all from one sample in a study of spatial heterogeneity in lung cancer. TCRdb reprocessed the 5' RACE reads via MiXCR and lists one record per CDR3 protein. The sample shows under 14,000 distinct CDR3 sequences, less than 7.5% of them seen only once. Sequencing used PBMCs, obtained at surgery. These receptor sequences come from a male donor with early-stage non-small cell lung cancer. CDR3s include the opening cysteine and the closing phenylalanine or tryptophan. D genes are given only for firm matches. Rows may omit the clone size; those that give it use once, few, many or a size class.

j_call v_call clone_size d_call cdr3_aa cdr3_nt
TRBJ2-7 TRBV20-1 few . CSARDLLGTASSYEQYF TGCAGTGCTAGAGATCTGTTGGGGACGGCGAGCTCCTACGAGCAGTACTTC
TRBJ2-3 TRBV11-2 many . CASSLLDDSRTDTQYF TGTGCCAGCAGCTTATTAGATGACAGCCGCACAGATACGCAGTATTTT
TRBJ2-3 TRBV27 . TRBD2 CASRQRTSGGRSTDTQYF TGTGCCAGCAGACAGCGGACTAGCGGGGGGCGGAGCACAGATACGCAGTATTTT
TRBJ2-1 TRBV10-3 many . CAISRPRGDNEQFF TGTGCCATCAGCCGACCGAGAGGGGACAATGAGCAGTTCTTC
TRBJ2-7 TRBV6-5 once . CASSSDYRAYEQYF TGTGCCAGCAGTTCCGACTACCGCGCCTACGAGCAGTACTTC
TRBJ2-6 TRBV5-1 many TRBD1 CASSLRTGGTGANVLTF TGCGCCAGCAGCCTCCGGACAGGGGGCACTGGGGCCAACGTCCTGACTTTC
TRBJ2-3 TRBV7-9 few . CASSSQLGGFTDTQYF TGTGCCAGCAGCTCCCAACTAGGGGGATTCACAGATACGCAGTATTTT
TRBJ1-1 TRBV5-1 . . CASSRTWNTEAFF TGCGCCAGCAGCCGAACATGGAACACTGAAGCTTTCTTT
TRBJ1-2 TRBV29-1 many . CSVATGANYGYTF TGCAGCGTTGCTACCGGGGCTAACTATGGCTACACCTTC
TRBJ2-1 TRBV24-1 many . CATSTGSSSYNEQFF TGTGCCACCAGTACAGGGTCAAGCTCCTACAATGAGCAGTTCTTC
TRBJ2-1 TRBV7-2 many TRBD2 CASKAGGSYNEQFF TGTGCCAGCAAAGCGGGGGGTTCCTACAATGAGCAGTTCTTC
TRBJ2-3 TRBV7-9 many . CASSLRTDTQYF TGTGCCAGCAGCCTCCGCACAGATACGCAGTATTTT
TRBJ2-2 TRBV5-1 medium-sized . CASSGGRNTGELFF TGCGCCAGCAGCGGGGGGCGGAACACCGGGGAGCTGTTTTTT
TRBJ2-7 TRBV5-1 many TRBD2 CASSLAGTSGNHEQYF TGCGCCAGCAGCTTGGCCGGGACTAGCGGGAACCACGAGCAGTACTTC
TRBJ2-3 TRBV4-1 medium-sized . CASSQGISDTDTQYF TGCGCCAGCAGCCAAGGAATTAGCGACACAGATACGCAGTATTTT
TRBJ1-2 TRBV20-1 many TRBD1 CSAPGQGFFGYTF TGCAGTGCGCCGGGACAGGGTTTCTTTGGCTACACCTTC
TRBJ2-7 TRBV6-1 . . CASRARSESYEQYF TGTGCCAGCAGGGCGAGGTCAGAGTCCTACGAGCAGTACTTC
TRBJ1-3 TRBV7-2 many . CASSLVQTGNTIYF TGTGCCAGCAGCTTAGTGCAGACTGGAAACACCATATATTTT
TRBJ2-1 TRBV7-2 many . CASSFGGGYEQFF TGTGCCAGCAGCTTCGGAGGGGGGTATGAGCAGTTCTTC
TRBJ2-5 TRBV12-3/TRBV12-4 few . CASSFEASGRETQYF TGTGCCAGCAGTTTTGAAGCGTCGGGAAGAGAGACCCAGTACTTC
TRBJ1-5 TRBV6-2/TRBV6-3 . . CASSYRRGPQHF TGTGCCAGCAGTTACAGGCGAGGCCCCCAGCATTTT
TRBJ2-7 TRBV11-2 many TRBD1 CASSLAGQAIGF TGTGCCAGCAGCTTGGCTGGACAGGCGATTGGGTTC
TRBJ2-3 TRBV5-1 many . CASSLVEGGSTDTQYF TGCGCCAGCAGCTTGGTTGAGGGAGGAAGCACAGATACGCAGTATTTT
TRBJ2-3 TRBV4-2 many TRBD2 CASSQAAGGLSTDTQYF TGTGCCAGCAGCCAAGCGGCGGGGGGGCTTAGCACAGATACGCAGTATTTT
TRBJ2-5 TRBV11-3 . . CASSLDGIGTQYF TGTGCCAGCAGCTTAGATGGGATTGGGACCCAGTACTTC
TRBJ1-2 TRBV5-1 many TRBD1 CASSSLQGAYGYTF TGCGCCAGCAGCTCTTTACAGGGGGCTTATGGCTACACCTTC
TRBJ2-7 TRBV11-2 many TRBD2 CASSLAGGPTYEQYF TGTGCCAGCAGCTTAGCGGGAGGGCCAACTTACGAGCAGTACTTC
TRBJ1-5 TRBV5-8 medium-sized . CASSLRGGNQPQHF TGTGCCAGCAGCTTGAGAGGGGGCAATCAGCCCCAGCATTTT
TRBJ1-5 TRBV19 many . CASNQGRNQPQHF TGTGCCAGTAACCAGGGTCGCAATCAGCCCCAGCATTTT
TRBJ2-7 TRBV6-1 many TRBD1 CATWGWDREYEQYF TGTGCCACCTGGGGGTGGGACAGGGAGTACGAGCAGTACTTC
TRBJ2-1 TRBV28 medium-sized . CASRSGLMHNEQFF TGTGCCAGCAGATCCGGGTTAATGCACAATGAGCAGTTCTTC